This TCR beta chain was documented in a study of T cell responses to AZD1222 COVID-19 vaccine. General study points: Vaccine-related CD4 TCRs covered spike, predominating at 160-218 and 743-854.

Generated by immunoSEQ multiplex PCR, the TCRdb table keeps only in-frame clones and is missing some. The sample gives roughly 170,000 clones, roughly 87% of which show up once; 2% to 3% is in the top ten. The germline CDR1 and CDR2 sequences are MNHEY and SMNVEV (reference sequence). V lost 5 bases and J lost 4, with 14 bases in between. CDR3 size: 14 residues. Concerning this clone: Antigen unknown.

This chain uses TRBV27 with TRBJ1-2; D gene ambiguous. This TCR came from an adult in good health. Sequenced material: peripheral blood, taken on day 0 of AZD1222 vaccination. CDR3 residues: CASSPTFYGYGYTF. CDR3 sequence (DNA): TGTGCCAGCAGTCCCACATTCTACGGCTATGGCTACACCTTC.